One sample yielded the 29 T cell receptor beta chains listed below, sequenced in a study of cytomegalovirus exposure and HLA in healthy donors. 60 Vbeta and 13 Jbeta primers were used in PCR. Only in-frame clones appear in the TCRdb table, and some are missing; sequencing was by immunoSEQ multiplex PCR. The sample lists fewer than 120,000 clones, around 84% occurring once. The sample comprised PBMCs. These receptors all come from a woman aged 25-40 years in good health and CMV-seronegative.

The chain carries TRBV9 and TRBJ2-7; 12 nucleotides line up with TRBD2. CDR1 SGDLS and CDR2 YYNGEE come from the germline V gene. The V and J ends lost 7 bases and 0 bases, in that order; junction bases with no gene match: 5. The CDR3 has 15 amino acids. The CDR3 sequence is CASSRTSGDSYEQYF. DNA of the CDR3: TGTGCCAGCTCCCGGACTAGCGGGGACTCCTACGAGCAGTACTTC.

The sample holds a few counts of this clone. V gene TRBV25-1 combines with J gene TRBJ1-1; tentatively, D is TRBD1 (5 bases). Looked up from germline, CDR1 is MGHDK and CDR2 is SYGVNS. V was pared by 5 bases and J by 1 base, with 11 bases between. This CDR3 region has 14 residues. CDR3 in DNA: TGTGCCAGCAGTTTTGCGGGGGGGAACACTGAAGCTTTCTTT. This translates into CASSFAGGNTEAFF.

The chain links TRBV5-8 to TRBJ2-2; 12 bases line up with TRBD1. This CDR3 spans 16 amino acids. The V gene end was trimmed by 4 bases and the J gene end by 3 bases; junction bases not matched to a gene: 4. The V gene's germline CDR1 is SGHTS and CDR2 YDEGEE. The DNA for the CDR3 is TGTGCCAGCAGCCCGGGACAGGGGGCCGACACCGGGGAGCTGTTTTTT. This translates into CASSPGQGADTGELFF.

The V and J genes are TRBV7-2 and TRBJ1-6, with D unresolved. The CDR3 extends over 17 amino acids. Deletions cut 5 bases from V and 3 bases from J, with 17 bases between. The germline V gene encodes CDR1 SGHTA and CDR2 FQGNSA. CDR3 bases: TGTGCCAGCAGCGCCCCTCGAGGAGGGCTCTATAATTCACCCCTCCACTTT. The encoded protein is CASSAPRGGLYNSPLHF.

CDR3 sequence (DNA): TGTGCCAGCAGCTTGCTAGCCTACGAGCAGTACTTC. Encoded protein: CASSLLAYEQYF. The rearrangement links TRBV5-6 to TRBJ2-7, with D hard to call. V shed 1 base and J shed 2 bases, with 4 bases lying between them. There are 12 residues in the CDR3. Germline CDR1 is SGHDT and CDR2 is YYEEEE.

The chain has TRBV5-4 and TRBJ2-2, with TRBD1 matching 7 bases. From germline, CDR1 is SGHNT and CDR2 YYREEE (reference sequence). After removal of 4 bases from V and 4 bases from J, the junction contained 7 bases not matched to a gene. CDR3 size: 15 residues. The CDR3 DNA is TGTGCCAGCAGCCGACCCTCAGGGGGCACCGGGGAGCTGTTTTTT. This gives the protein CASSRPSGGTGELFF.

This chain joins TRBV7-8 and TRBJ1-1; D not resolved. V was cut by 3 bases and J by 1 base, with 18 bases left in between. Looked up from germline, CDR1 is SGHVS and CDR2 is FQNEAQ. CDR3 length equals 17 residues. The DNA for the CDR3 is TGTGCCAGCAGCTTTTCACGACTGCCTTTACGGAACACTGAAGCTTTCTTT. This translates into CASSFSRLPLRNTEAFF.

This chain links TRBV9 with TRBJ2-3; 11 bases align to TRBD2. Trimming at V came to 4 bases and at J to 1 base, leaving 14 bases not matched to a gene. This CDR3 is 19 amino acids long. Germline CDR1 is SGDLS and CDR2 is YYNGEE. The CDR3 loop is CASSSSPLPGLAGTDTQYF. DNA for the CDR3: TGTGCCAGCAGCTCTAGCCCACTCCCGGGACTAGCGGGCACAGATACGCAGTATTTT.

The genes are TRBV30 and TRBJ2-3; tentative D call: TRBD2 (5 bases). The CDR3 covers 13 residues. With 2 bases removed from V and 2 bases from J, the gap between germline ends came to 8 bases. Germline CDR1 is GTSNPN and CDR2 is SVGIG (reference sequence). The CDR3 nucleotides are TGTGCCTGGAGTAGCGGAACCACAGATACGCAGTATTTT. It yields the protein CAWSSGTTDTQYF.

This rearrangement joins TRBV19 to TRBJ2-2, with D possibly matching TRBD1 (6 bases). CDR3 length: 11 amino acids. Trimming pared 9 bases from V and 11 bases from J, leaving 13 bases between. The germline gives CDR1 LNHDA, CDR2 SQIVND (reference sequence). CDR3 in amino acids: CASGRGHELFF. Here the CDR3 DNA reads TGTGCCAGCGGAAGGGGACACGAGCTGTTTTTT.

V gene TRBV30 combines with J gene TRBJ2-7, with D tentatively TRBD2 (5 bases). Between the trimmed V and J ends, which lost 3 bases and 5 bases, there was a span of 11 bases. This CDR3 region has 12 residues. The germline V gene encodes CDR1 GTSNPN and CDR2 SVGIG (reference sequence). The CDR3 region is CAWRKSGNEQYF. CDR3 nucleotide sequence: TGTGCCTGGAGAAAATCGGGGAACGAGCAGTACTTC. The variable domain in full, with the rest retrieved from reference TRBV30 and TRBJ2-7, is SQTIHQWPATLVQPVGSPLSLECTVEGTSNPNLYWYRQAAGRGLQLLFYSVGIGQISSEVPQNLSASRPQDRQFILSSKKLLLSDSGFYLCAWRKSGNEQYFGPGTRLTVT.

The chain is built from TRBV28 and TRBJ1-5; 9 positions match TRBD1. CDR3 size: 15 residues. Germline-derived CDR1 and CDR2 are MDHEN and SYDVKM. The J segment lost 4 bases and the V segment lost 5 bases, leaving 6 bases of the junction unmatched. The CDR3 is CASSRDREGNQPQHF. The CDR3 coding sequence is TGTGCCAGCAGTCGGGACAGGGAGGGAAATCAGCCCCAGCATTTT.

The table lists this clone with a count of one. The chain's CDR3 is CASKGLAKDTDTQYF. DNA of the CDR3: TGTGCCAGCAAAGGACTAGCGAAAGACACAGATACGCAGTATTTT. The rearrangement uses TRBV28 and TRBJ2-3; 9 nucleotides match TRBD2. The junction had 7 bases not matched to a gene; V was cut back by 7 bases and J by 2 bases. Germline V gene lookup returns CDR1 MDHEN and CDR2 SYDVKM. CDR3 length: 15 amino acids.

The chain links TRBV29-1 to TRBJ1-1, with D uncertain. Between the trimmed V and J ends, which lost 7 bases and 0 bases, there was a span of 9 bases. In germline, CDR1 is SQVTM, CDR2 ANQGSEA. This CDR3 has 12 residues. CDR3 amino acids: CSAGTVNTEAFF. As DNA, the CDR3 is TGCAGCGCCGGCACAGTGAACACTGAAGCTTTCTTT.

This chain links TRBV6-1 with TRBJ2-7, with D unclear. The CDR3 spans 12 residues. CDR1 is MNHNS and CDR2 is SASEGT in the germline V gene. V lost 7 bases and J lost 2, with 9 bases in between. The CDR3 protein is CASNNRAYEQYF. DNA of the CDR3: TGTGCCAGCAATAACAGAGCCTACGAGCAGTACTTC.

A single count supports this clone. V gene TRBV4-3 combines with J gene TRBJ2-5; D may match TRBD1 or TRBD2 (5 bases each). Matching the DNA end better, TRBJ2-7 makes the J call doubtful. The CDR3 is 13 residues long. The germline V gene has CDR1 LGHNA and CDR2 YSLEER. CDR3 DNA sequence: TGCGCCAGCAGCCCCGGGACGGACTACGAGCAGTACTTC. It specifies CASSPGTDYEQYF.

The chain carries TRBV5-4 and TRBJ1-2; 7 bases are a match to TRBD1. V gave up 4 bases and J gave up 3 bases; unmatched junction bases: 12. Germline values: CDR1 SGHNT, CDR2 YYREEE (reference sequence). The CDR3 spans 16 residues. CDR3 sequence: CASSNVWTQGHYGYTF. The CDR3 nucleotides are TGTGCCAGCAGCAACGTGTGGACACAGGGGCACTATGGCTACACCTTC.

V is TRBV29-1 and J is TRBJ2-7; no reliable D call. The CDR3 length is 13 residues. V lost 4 bases, J lost 1 base, and 11 bases lay in between. In germline, CDR1 is SQVTM, CDR2 ANQGSEA. The CDR3 nucleotides are TGCAGCGTTGCCCCTATCGGGTCCTACGAGCAGTACTTC. This translates into CSVAPIGSYEQYF.

The V call is TRBV4-2, the J call TRBJ1-1; 9 nucleotides line up with TRBD1. CDR3 length: 15 residues. V dropped 4 bases and J dropped 4; count of bases not matched to a gene: 7. CDR1 is LGHNA, CDR2 YNFKEQ, per germline. The CDR3 coding sequence is TGTGCCAGCAGCCCAACCGGGACAGGGTTCACTGAAGCTTTCTTT. It codes for CASSPTGTGFTEAFF.

The rearrangement links TRBV2 to TRBJ2-3, with D perhaps TRBD1 (6 bases). The CDR3 sequence is 14 residues long. V shed 6 bases and J shed 2 bases, with 12 bases lying between them. Germline values: CDR1 SNHLY, CDR2 FYNNEI. CDR3 residues: CASSAQGTTDTQYF. In nucleotides, the CDR3 is TGTGCCAGCAGCGCACAGGGTACCACAGATACGCAGTATTTT.

V is TRBV4-1 and J is TRBJ2-2; D uncertain. Between the trimmed V and J ends, which lost 4 bases and 6 bases, there was a span of 9 bases. This CDR3 spans 13 amino acids. Germline-derived CDR1 and CDR2 are MGHRA and YSYEKL. CDR3 residues: CASSPRTSGELFF. CDR3 nucleotide sequence: TGCGCCAGCAGCCCCAGAACCTCCGGGGAGCTGTTTTTT.

The chain combines TRBV9 with TRBJ2-7; D not resolved. CDR1 is SGDLS and CDR2 is YYNGEE in the germline V gene. Between the trimmed V and J ends, which lost 0 bases and 11 bases, there was a span of 15 bases. This CDR3 comprises 13 residues. CDR3 sequence: CASSVVVSGTKYF. The CDR3 nucleotides are TGTGCCAGCAGCGTAGTGGTGTCAGGCACAAAGTACTTC. Together with reference TRBV9 and TRBJ2-7, the CDR3 gives the full variable domain: DSGVTQTPKHLITATGQRVTLRCSPRSGDLSVYWYQQSLDQGLQFLIQYYNGEERAKGNILERFSAQQFPDLHSELNLSSLELGDSALYFCASSVVVSGTKYFGPGTRLTVT.

The chain couples TRBV5-1 to TRBJ1-4; D is uncertain. With 0 bases removed from V and 5 bases from J, the gap between germline ends came to 11 bases. Looked up from germline, CDR1 is SGHRS and CDR2 is YFSETQ. CDR3 length: 15 amino acids. The CDR3 here is CASSLAPGPNEKLFF. The CDR3 bases are TGCGCCAGCAGCTTGGCCCCCGGTCCGAATGAAAAACTGTTTTTT.

This clone was picked up a small number of times. The chain is built from TRBV30 and TRBJ2-5; 7 positions agree with TRBD2. The germline CDR1 and CDR2 sequences are GTSNPN and SVGIG (reference sequence). V lost 7 bases to trimming and J lost 1 base; unmatched junction nucleotides: 12. The CDR3 runs 15 residues. CDR3 sequence reads: CASSGGAALQETQYF. The CDR3 coding sequence is TGTGCCTCTTCGGGGGGAGCAGCCCTCCAAGAGACCCAGTACTTC. The full variable domain, in which reference TRBV30 and TRBJ2-5 provide the parts outside the CDR3, is SQTIHQWPATLVQPVGSPLSLECTVEGTSNPNLYWYRQAAGRGLQLLFYSVGIGQISSEVPQNLSASRPQDRQFILSSKKLLLSDSGFYLCASSGGAALQETQYFGPGTRLLVL.

The V call is TRBV30, the J call TRBJ1-2; TRBD1 might be the D (6 bases). The CDR3 runs 15 residues. The germline V gene encodes CDR1 GTSNPN and CDR2 SVGIG (reference sequence). The V gene lost 0 bases and the J gene lost 8 bases, with 19 bases spanning the gap. The CDR3 region has the DNA TGTGCCTGGAGTGTACTCCTTACAGGGACGGACGGCTACACCTTC. This sequence encodes CAWSVLLTGTDGYTF.

This clone was recorded a few times. This rearrangement joins TRBV29-1 to TRBJ2-3; TRBD2 agrees at 8 bases. V lost 8 bases to trimming and J lost 4 bases; unmatched junction nucleotides: 8. This CDR3 spans 13 amino acids. CDR1 and CDR2 (germline): SQVTM, ANQGSEA. DNA for the CDR3: TGCAGCTTCGGGGGGGCGAGGTCAGATACGCAGTATTTT. As protein: CSFGGARSDTQYF.

This chain joins TRBV6-6 and TRBJ2-2; 8 bases align to TRBD1. Per germline, CDR1 MNHNY and CDR2 SVGAGI (reference sequence). V was pared by 5 bases and J by 5 bases, with 10 bases of the junction left unmatched. The CDR3 sequence is 16 residues long. The CDR3 is CASSPSGQAETGELFF. The CDR3, as DNA: TGTGCCAGCAGTCCCTCGGGACAGGCCGAAACCGGGGAGCTGTTTTTT.

The chain joins TRBV30 to TRBJ2-7, with TRBD1 matching 9 bases. Unmatched junction bases numbered 3, after V lost 7 bases and J lost 2 bases. CDR3 length: 12 residues. CDR1 GTSNPN and CDR2 SVGIG come from the germline V gene (reference sequence). The CDR3 nucleotides read TGTGCCTTGCACAGGGGGCCCTACGAGCAGTACTTC. Residues: CALHRGPYEQYF.

The V and J genes are TRBV7-2 and TRBJ2-7, with D maybe TRBD2 (5 bases). Trimming took 4 bases from V and 4 from J, leaving 11 bases between them. Germline lookup yields CDR1 SGHTA and CDR2 FQGNSA. The CDR3 runs to 13 residues. The CDR3 loop reads CASSSGNAYEQYF. The CDR3 region has the DNA TGTGCCAGCAGCTCGGGAAATGCGTACGAGCAGTACTTC.